The clone carrying this T cell receptor beta chain was seen just once. Its antigen is unidentified. This sample is part of a study of T cell responses to AZD1222 COVID-19 vaccine. Generated by immunoSEQ multiplex PCR, the TCRdb table keeps only in-frame clones and is missing some. This sample has about 55,000 clones, with around 90% found just once. Study results and limitations: Along spike, vaccine-associated CD4 TCRs were found throughout, with dominance at 160-218 and 743-854. Clonal diversity was possibly underestimated; the donors were predominantly white British and more often female.

The CDR3 extends over 16 amino acids. V was cut by 0 bases and J by 2 bases, with 14 bases left in between. Germline V gene sequence: CDR1 MNHEY, CDR2 SVGAGI. Source: peripheral blood, taken on day 0 of AZD1222 vaccination. The J gene is TRBJ2-7, the V gene TRBV6-5; D is possibly TRBD1 (5 bases). The receptor's source is an adult in good health. The chain's CDR3 is CASSYSSTAATYEQYF. CDR3 bases: TGTGCCAGCAGTTACTCTTCGACAGCAGCTACCTACGAGCAGTACTTC.